This TCR beta chain was obtained from a study of cytomegalovirus exposure and HLA in healthy donors. The PCR was carried out with 60 Vbeta primers and 13 Jbeta primers. The protocol was immunoSEQ multiplex PCR, while the TCRdb copy is restricted to in-frame clones and leaves out a portion. This sample has about 150,000 clones, with 65% to 80% found just once. CDR1 is MDHEN and CDR2 is SYDVKM in the germline V gene. The length of the CDR3 is 15 residues. Trimming took 2 bases from V and 2 from J, leaving 10 bases between them. Sequenced: PBMCs. The sequence came from a woman in her fifties or sixties in good health and CMV-seropositive. V gene TRBV28 combines with J gene TRBJ1-3; D gene unclear. Here the CDR3 reads CASSLRDGPGNTIYF. In DNA, the CDR3 is TGTGCCAGCAGTTTACGTGATGGGCCTGGAAACACCATATATTTT.